Following are 18 T cell receptor beta chains from one sample sequenced in a study of T cell repertoires in cytomegalovirus infection. The antigens these receptors bind are not known. MiXCR, run by TCRdb on the reads, gives a single entry per CDR3 protein. There are about 920,000 distinct CDR3 sequences in the sample; more than 25% occur only once, and roughly an eighth lies in the top ten. The input for sequencing was cultured CD8+ T cells from PBMCs, taken from culture after CMV antigen stimulation. These receptors came from a human donor in good health (CMV status not recorded). Some clones in this sample may be carry-over from other donors' samples.

A remark on this clonotype: One end of the junction fails to match germline, which may point to a read error. The chain is built from TRBV7-2 and TRBJ1-1; the D is unclear. Per the germline V gene, CDR1 is SGHTA and CDR2 is FQGNSA. The CDR3 runs to 14 residues. The CDR3 region is CANSTSPFDTEAFF. The CDR3 DNA is TGTGCCAACAGCACCAGTCCTTTCGATACTGAAGCTTTCTTT.

This clonotype was seen once. The chain combines TRBV29-1 with TRBJ2-2, with D perhaps matching TRBD2 (5 bases). Germline assignment: CDR1 SQVTM and CDR2 ANQGSEA. The CDR3 length is 11 residues. Trimming pared 5 bases from V and 8 bases from J, leaving 9 bases between. CDR3 residues: CSVSGRGELFF. In DNA form, the CDR3 reads TGCAGCGTTAGCGGACGGGGGGAGCTGTTTTTT.

The gene calls are TRBV19 and TRBJ1-1; D is ambiguous. The length of the CDR3 is 14 residues. CDR1 and CDR2 from the germline V gene are LNHDA and SQIVND (reference sequence). V dropped 5 bases and J dropped 3 bases, with 13 bases sitting between them. CDR3 in amino acids: CASSLGSGYTEAFF. CDR3 sequence (DNA): TGTGCCAGTAGTCTGGGGAGCGGATACACTGAAGCTTTCTTT.

The J gene is TRBJ2-7, the V gene TRBV6-1, with D possibly matching TRBD2 (7 bases). CDR1 MNHNS and CDR2 SASEGT come from the germline V gene. The CDR3 covers 17 residues. V was shortened by 1 base and J by 2 bases, with 18 bases between the two germline ends. The CDR3 DNA reads TGTGCCAGCAGTGAAGGAGGGAACAGGGCGGGGGCCTACGAGCAGTACGTC. It is translated as CASSEGGNRAGAYEQYV.

The genes are TRBV27 and TRBJ1-2; 7 nucleotides align to TRBD1. CDR3 length: 14 amino acids. Trimming took 6 bases from V and 4 from J; bases not matched to a gene: 8. The germline CDR1 and CDR2 sequences are MNHEY and SMNVEV (reference sequence). Written as DNA, the CDR3 is TGTGCCAGCAGGCCAGACAGGGTAGGCTATGGCTACACCTTC. It translates to CASRPDRVGYGYTF.

This clonotype appeared a few times. The rearrangement uses TRBV6-5 and TRBJ1-1, with 7 bases fitting TRBD1. Germline V lookup: CDR1 MNHEY, CDR2 SVGAGI. V was clipped by 2 bases and J by 3 bases; unmatched bases: 12. The CDR3 spans 17 residues. This CDR3 is CASSYLPTGLVDTEAFF. CDR3 coding DNA: TGTGCCAGCAGTTACCTCCCGACAGGGTTGGTGGACACTGAAGCTTTCTTT.

This clonotype was picked up a small number of times. The V and J genes are TRBV19 and TRBJ1-6, with D maybe TRBD1 (5 bases). CDR1 is LNHDA and CDR2 is SQIVND in the germline V gene (reference sequence). The CDR3 extends over 17 amino acids. V lost 7 bases to trimming and J lost 10 bases, with 26 bases between them. The CDR3 DNA is TGTGCCAGTACCTTCGGAGCCCGGGGGAGGATCCGGTCACCCCTCCACTTT. Its translation: CASTFGARGRIRSPLHF.

This clonotype came up a few times. The rearrangement uses TRBV27 and TRBJ1-5; D uncertain. V was clipped by 6 bases and J by 4 bases, with 13 bases between them. Germline V gene sequence: CDR1 MNHEY, CDR2 SMNVEV (reference sequence). This CDR3 is built from 14 residues. CDR3: CASRQLARNQPQHF. DNA of the CDR3: TGTGCCAGCAGACAGCTGGCGAGAAATCAGCCCCAGCATTTT.

The chain employs TRBV6-6 and TRBJ2-5; D may be TRBD1 (5 bases). V dropped 4 bases and J dropped 5 bases, with 17 bases sitting between them. CDR1 and CDR2 from the germline V gene are MNHNY and SVGAGI (reference sequence). There are 15 residues in the CDR3. CDR3 DNA sequence: TGTGCCAGCAGTTTGGTGACAGTACCGAGGGAGACCCAGTACTTC. Amino acids: CASSLVTVPRETQYF.

The V call is TRBV19, the J call TRBJ1-2; D is unclear. The CDR3 contains 15 residues. Trimming removed 3 bases at V and 8 bases at J, with 19 bases between. Germline V gene sequence: CDR1 LNHDA, CDR2 SQIVND (reference sequence). The CDR3 sequence: CASSIAGLSTGGYTF. CDR3 nucleotides: TGTGCCAGTAGTATCGCCGGGCTTTCTACGGGAGGCTACACCTTC.

CDR3: CASSQDRGTNEKLFF. The CDR3, as DNA: TGCGCCAGCAGCCAAGATCGGGGGACTAATGAAAAACTGTTTTTT. The chain carries TRBV4-3 and TRBJ1-4; D perhaps matches TRBD1 (5 bases). V lost 0 bases to trimming and J lost 2 bases, with 7 bases between them. The CDR3 contains 15 residues. Germline CDR1 LGHNA, CDR2 YSLEER.

The chain joins TRBV10-3 to TRBJ2-7; D may be TRBD1 (5 bases). V was pared by 0 bases and J by 3 bases, with 9 bases between. This CDR3 comprises 14 residues. Germline CDR1 ENHRY, CDR2 SYGVKD. CDR3 amino acids: CAISESRGFYEQYF. The CDR3 region has the DNA TGTGCCATCAGTGAGTCTAGGGGATTCTACGAGCAGTACTTC.

As concerns this clonotype: This may stem from a read error, because a much larger clone lies one nucleotide away. The CDR3 does not end in the conserved phenylalanine or tryptophan, so this is likely a read error. The chain couples TRBV29-1 to TRBJ2-5; possibly TRBD2 for D (6 bases). The V gene lost 7 bases and the J gene lost 7 bases, with 13 bases spanning the gap. Germline CDR1 SQVTM, CDR2 ANQGSEA. The CDR3 has 11 amino acids. CDR3 sequence (DNA): TGCAGCGCGCGGGACCCAGGGACCCAGTACCTC. Its protein is CSARDPGTQYL.

This clonotype was counted ten times or more. The rearrangement uses TRBV7-2 and TRBJ2-3; D gene unclear. Looked up from germline, CDR1 is SGHTA and CDR2 is FQGNSA. The V gene lost 4 bases and the J gene lost 0 bases, with 11 bases spanning the gap. The CDR3 is made up of 15 amino acids. CDR3 sequence reads: CASSSVLTSTDTQYF. The CDR3 DNA follows: TGTGCCAGCAGCTCCGTCCTAACTAGCACAGATACGCAGTATTTT.

Only a few counts were recorded for this clonotype. The rearrangement uses TRBV4-1 and TRBJ1-5; D is uncertain. Germline-derived CDR1 and CDR2 are MGHRA and YSYEKL. The V end was cut by 4 bases, the J end by 3 bases, with 13 bases between. The CDR3 is 15 amino acids. The CDR3 DNA reads TGCGCCAGCAGCCCTCATCGGCTAGACAATCAGCCCCAGCATTTT. It encodes CASSPHRLDNQPQHF.

A word on this clonotype: This may stem from a read error, because a much larger clone lies one nucleotide away. The chain uses TRBV7-2 and TRBJ2-1; D perhaps matches TRBD1 (5 bases). This CDR3 contains 16 residues. The germline V gene encodes CDR1 SGHTA and CDR2 FQGNSA. CDR3 in amino acids: CASSLEGRALYNEQSF. The CDR3 nucleotides read TGTGCCAGCAGCTTAGAGGGCAGGGCCCTCTACAATGAGCAGTCCTTC.

The gene calls are TRBV7-6 and TRBJ2-7, with TRBD1 identical over 11 bases. The CDR3 extends over 14 amino acids. CDR1 SGHVS and CDR2 FNYEAQ come from the germline V gene. V lost 5 bases to trimming and J lost 3 bases; unmatched junction nucleotides: 3. The CDR3 DNA follows: TGTGCCAGCAGCGAGGGACAGGGGGGCTACGAGCAGTACGTC. This gives the protein CASSEGQGGYEQYV.

This clonotype has more than one count but fewer than ten. A much larger clonotype is one base distant, so this may be a read error. The chain has TRBV7-8 and TRBJ1-1; TRBD1 is a possible D gene (6 bases). CDR1 is SGHVS and CDR2 is FQNEAQ in the germline V gene. There are 11 residues in the CDR3. The CDR3 loop is CASNLGGEAFF. CDR3 coding DNA: TGTGCCAGCAACTTAGGGGGTGAAGCTTTCTTT. The whole variable domain, remainder taken from reference TRBV7-8 and TRBJ1-1, is GAGVSQSPRYKVAKRGQDVALRCDPISGHVSLFWYQQALGQGPEFLTYFQNEAQLDKSGLPSDRFFAERPEGSVSTLKIQRTQQEDSAVYLCASNLGGEAFFGQGTRLTVV.